The 21 T cell receptor beta chains presented below share a single source sample, sequenced in a study of control samples from healthy donors and cancer patients. Assay: immunoSEQ multiplex PCR; the TCRdb copy retains only in-frame clones and omits some. The sample includes about 18,000 clones, 80% to 85% of them seen just once. The sample was PBMCs. Receptor source: a woman in her 70s with lung cancer.

This chain uses TRBV2 with TRBJ1-1, with D possibly TRBD1 on 5 matching bases. The germline V and J ends were trimmed by 3 bases and 5 bases, with 10 bases remaining between them. This CDR3 region has 13 residues. Looked up from germline, CDR1 is SNHLY and CDR2 is FYNNEI. CDR3 loop: CASSEGPGTEAFF. For the CDR3, the DNA is TGTGCCAGCAGTGAGGGACCGGGAACTGAAGCTTTCTTT.

The V call is TRBV5-8, the J call TRBJ1-5; D might be TRBD1 (5 bases). CDR1 and CDR2 from the germline V gene are SGHTS and YDEGEE. V lost 4 bases, J lost 1 base, and 15 bases lay in between. The CDR3 sequence is 16 residues long. The CDR3 nucleotides read TGTGCCAGCAGCGCCGGGGGGGTGAGAAGCAATCAGCCCCAGCATTTT. Protein product: CASSAGGVRSNQPQHF.

This clone came up once. The V and J genes are TRBV30 and TRBJ1-1; unclear D gene. The CDR3 spans 11 residues. Per germline, CDR1 GTSNPN and CDR2 SVGIG (reference sequence). V gave up 3 bases and J gave up 8 bases, with 10 bases separating them. The CDR3 region is CAWSGAAEAFF. DNA for the CDR3: TGTGCCTGGAGCGGAGCAGCCGAAGCTTTCTTT.

The V gene is TRBV19, the J gene TRBJ2-1; 9 bases line up with TRBD2. Germline V CDR1 and CDR2: LNHDA, SQIVND (reference sequence). V gave up 3 bases and J gave up 0 bases; unmatched junction bases: 9. CDR3 size: 18 residues. Here the CDR3 reads CASSMGPGSGSSYNEQFF. Written as DNA, the CDR3 is TGTGCCAGTAGTATGGGACCAGGTAGCGGGAGCTCCTACAATGAGCAGTTCTTC.

This chain connects TRBV5-4 to TRBJ1-2; the D gene is possibly TRBD1 (6 bases). Germline V gene lookup returns CDR1 SGHNT and CDR2 YYREEE (reference sequence). The CDR3 sequence is 13 residues long. V gave up 0 bases and J gave up 4 bases, with 7 bases separating them. CDR3 DNA sequence: TGTGCCAGCAGCTTGGAGACAGGCTATGGCTACACCTTC. Translated: CASSLETGYGYTF.

J is TRBJ2-1 and V is TRBV11-3, with 11 nucleotides matching TRBD2. CDR3 length equals 15 residues. With 5 bases clipped from V and 9 bases from J, the junction kept 9 bases outside the gene matches. Germline CDR1 SGHNT, CDR2 YENEEA. CDR3 coding DNA: TGTGCCAGCAGCCCGAGACTAGCGGGACACAGTGAGCAGTTCTTC. Its translation is CASSPRLAGHSEQFF.

This clone was picked up a small number of times. The chain carries TRBV29-1 and TRBJ2-1, with D hard to call. CDR3 length: 10 amino acids. Germline V gene sequence: CDR1 SQVTM, CDR2 ANQGSEA. V lost 4 bases and J lost 6, with 4 bases in between. For the CDR3, the DNA is TGCAGCGTTGTGGCCAATGAGCAGTTCTTC. Translating it yields CSVVANEQFF.

The CDR3 nucleotides read TGTGCCAGCAGCGTAGGGGGACTAGCGGGAGTTGAAGAGACCCAGTACTTC. Translation gives CASSVGGLAGVEETQYF. The chain joins TRBV9 to TRBJ2-5; 14 bases fit TRBD2. From germline, CDR1 is SGDLS and CDR2 YYNGEE. This CDR3 contains 17 residues. Germline trimming cut 0 bases from V and 3 bases from J; bases unmatched to any gene: 4.

The gene calls are TRBV7-2 and TRBJ1-6, with D possibly being TRBD1 (5 bases). The ends were cut back, 3 bases at V and 9 bases at J, with 12 bases in the middle. CDR3 length: 14 residues. Germline lookup yields CDR1 SGHTA and CDR2 FQGNSA. The CDR3 region is CASSLGTLGSPLHF. CDR3 DNA sequence: TGTGCCAGCAGCTTGGGGACGCTCGGTTCACCCCTCCACTTT.

The chain couples TRBV9 to TRBJ2-1; D remains ambiguous. The germline V gene encodes CDR1 SGDLS and CDR2 YYNGEE. The CDR3 extends over 15 amino acids. The germline V and J ends were trimmed by 2 bases and 6 bases, with 15 bases remaining between them. DNA for the CDR3: TGTGCCAGCAGCGTTGCAGGTCTCCCTATCAATGAGCAGTTCTTC. It encodes CASSVAGLPINEQFF.

The chain recombines TRBV7-2 with TRBJ1-3, with D possibly being TRBD1 (5 bases). Trimming shortened V by 4 bases and J by 0 bases, and 13 bases separated the two germline ends. The germline V gene encodes CDR1 SGHTA and CDR2 FQGNSA. This CDR3 region has 16 residues. The CDR3 DNA follows: TGTGCCAGCAGCTCTCCGGGACGTTCCTCTGGAAACACCATATATTTT. Its protein is CASSSPGRSSGNTIYF.

In this sample, this clone turned up once. This sequence joins TRBV29-1 and TRBJ2-2; D might be TRBD1 (7 bases). Per germline, CDR1 SQVTM and CDR2 ANQGSEA. Trimming shortened V by 7 bases and J by 4 bases, and 13 bases separated the two germline ends. CDR3 length: 13 amino acids. This chain's CDR3 is CSGGDSFTGELFF. CDR3 bases: TGCAGCGGGGGGGACAGTTTCACCGGGGAGCTGTTTTTT.

The rearrangement joins TRBV24-1 to TRBJ1-5, with TRBD1 identical over 7 bases. CDR3 length: 14 residues. V was clipped by 3 bases and J by 7 bases; unmatched bases: 5. CDR1 KGHDR and CDR2 SFDVKD come from the germline V gene. DNA of the CDR3: TGTGCCACCAGTGATCGCAGGGGGGGGCAGCCCCAGCATTTT. Encoded protein: CATSDRRGGQPQHF.

The chain combines TRBV19 with TRBJ2-2; 14 bases are shared with TRBD2. Unmatched junction bases numbered 6, after V lost 4 bases and J lost 2 bases. Germline CDR1 reads LNHDA; CDR2 reads SQIVND (reference sequence). The CDR3 contains 18 residues. The CDR3 loop reads CASSRAGTSGSNTGELFF. In DNA, the CDR3 is TGTGCCAGTAGTAGGGCCGGGACTAGCGGGAGTAACACCGGGGAGCTGTTTTTT.

This sequence joins TRBV27 and TRBJ2-6; D gene ambiguous. Trimming removed 4 bases from V and 7 bases from J, with 8 bases in between. This CDR3 has 13 residues. CDR1 is MNHEY, CDR2 SMNVEV, per germline (reference sequence). CDR3 DNA: TGTGCCAGCAGTTCGTGGGGAGCCAACGTCCTGACTTTC. Residues: CASSSWGANVLTF. The full variable domain, with the rest looked up from reference TRBV27 and TRBJ2-6, is EAQVTQNPRYLITVTGKKLTVTCSQNMNHEYMSWYRQDPGLGLRQIYYSMNVEVTDKGDVPEGYKVSRKEKRNFPLILESPSPNQTSLYFCASSSWGANVLTFGAGSRLTVL.

The sample holds one count of this clone. This chain uses TRBV19 with TRBJ1-1; D may be TRBD1 (6 bases). Germline-derived CDR1 and CDR2 are LNHDA and SQIVND (reference sequence). Trimming removed 3 bases at V and 5 bases at J, with 10 bases between. The CDR3 runs 13 residues. CDR3 DNA: TGTGCCAGTAGTATTTCAGGGGTGACTGAAGCTTTCTTT. Translation gives CASSISGVTEAFF.

This CDR3 is CASSFGLSRNFGYTF. Written as DNA, the CDR3 is TGTGCCAGCAGTTTCGGACTTAGTCGGAATTTTGGCTACACCTTC. The chain uses TRBV28 and TRBJ1-2, with no clear D. The CDR3 spans 15 residues. Trimming shortened V by 3 bases and J by 7 bases, and 18 bases separated the two germline ends. Per the germline V gene, CDR1 is MDHEN and CDR2 is SYDVKM.

The chain recombines TRBV6-5 with TRBJ1-1, with D unresolved. Trimming pared 5 bases from V and 1 base from J, leaving 8 bases between. The CDR3 loop spans 13 amino acids. Per germline, CDR1 MNHEY and CDR2 SVGAGI. This CDR3 reads CASSPKENTEAFF. The CDR3 DNA reads TGTGCCAGCAGTCCAAAAGAGAACACTGAAGCTTTCTTT.

The chain recombines TRBV6-1 with TRBJ1-2, with D perhaps TRBD1 (5 bases). CDR1 and CDR2 (germline): MNHNS, SASEGT. V lost 3 bases, J lost 7 bases, and 12 bases lay in between. This CDR3 contains 13 residues. The CDR3 here is CASSEIRESGYTF. The CDR3 DNA follows: TGTGCCAGCAGTGAGATCAGGGAGTCTGGCTACACCTTC.

The chain is built from TRBV29-1 and TRBJ2-7, with 7 bases aligning to TRBD2. The CDR3 has 14 amino acids. Germline V CDR1 and CDR2: SQVTM, ANQGSEA. V lost 6 bases, J lost 4 bases, and 12 bases stayed unmatched. This CDR3 is CSVTRAGDRYEQYF. The CDR3 nucleotides read TGCAGCGTAACTAGGGCGGGAGATAGGTACGAGCAGTACTTC.

The table lists this clone with a few counts. The gene calls are TRBV5-1 and TRBJ2-3; no clear D gene. CDR1 and CDR2 (germline): SGHRS, YFSETQ. Trimming cost V 4 bases and J 0 bases, with 12 bases left between them. The CDR3 has 15 amino acids. Here the CDR3 reads CASSMDLTSTDTQYF. For the CDR3, the DNA is TGCGCCAGCAGCATGGACCTTACTAGCACAGATACGCAGTATTTT. Supplemented by reference TRBV5-1 and TRBJ2-3, the full variable domain reads KAGVTQTPRYLIKTRGQQVTLSCSPISGHRSVSWYQQTPGQGLQFLFEYFSETQRNKGNFPGRFSGRQFSNSRSEMNVSTLELGDSALYLCASSMDLTSTDTQYFGPGTRLTVL.